These 31 T cell receptor beta chains originate from one sample sequenced in a study of blood T cell repertoires in COVID-19. Method: immunoSEQ multiplex PCR; TCRdb's copy keeps in-frame clones and lacks some. The sample contains some 250,000 clones, 70% to 90% of which appear only once. The sequenced material came from PBMCs or T cells enriched from blood (not recorded which). The receptors originated from a woman aged 50 to 65 who had recovered from COVID-19.

J is TRBJ2-1 and V is TRBV29-1, with D tentatively TRBD1 (5 bases). V was trimmed by 3 bases and J by 8 bases, leaving 11 bases between them. This CDR3 region has 12 residues. CDR1 is SQVTM and CDR2 is ANQGSEA in the germline V gene. The CDR3 DNA sequence: TGCAGCGTTGATCAGGGAATTGATGAGCAGTTCTTC. Translation gives CSVDQGIDEQFF.

This clone showed up many times. The rearrangement links TRBV28 to TRBJ1-1; maybe TRBD1 (5 bases). The V gene lost 5 bases and the J gene lost 5 bases, with 21 bases spanning the gap. The germline CDR1 and CDR2 sequences are MDHEN and SYDVKM. This CDR3 is built from 16 residues. The DNA for the CDR3 is TGTGCCAGCAGTACGAATCCGGGACTGGGAGGGACTGAAGCTTTCTTT. Encoded protein: CASSTNPGLGGTEAFF.

This rearrangement joins TRBV2 to TRBJ2-7, with TRBD2 matching over 13 bases. Germline V gives CDR1 SNHLY, CDR2 FYNNEI. J lost 5 bases, V lost 8 bases, and 9 bases had no gene match. This CDR3 is built from 15 residues. CDR3 residues: CASGQRTSGSNEQYF. DNA of the CDR3: TGTGCCAGCGGACAAAGGACTAGCGGGAGTAACGAGCAGTACTTC.

The chain is built from TRBV27 and TRBJ2-7, with TRBD2 identical over 9 bases. The CDR3 runs to 15 residues. Germline V gene data show CDR1 as MNHEY and CDR2 as SMNVEV (reference sequence). Trimming cost V 5 bases and J 0 bases; bases outside gene matches: 5. Here the CDR3 DNA reads TGTGCCAGCAGTACGACTAGCGGCCTCTCCTACGAGCAGTACTTC. It yields the protein CASSTTSGLSYEQYF.

This chain uses TRBV29-1 with TRBJ2-1; tentative D call: TRBD1 (5 bases). Trimming removed 3 bases at V and 9 bases at J, with 12 bases between. Germline-derived CDR1 and CDR2 are SQVTM and ANQGSEA. CDR3 size: 12 residues. CDR3 sequence: CSVEMTVSEQFF. The CDR3 DNA follows: TGCAGCGTTGAGATGACAGTCAGTGAGCAGTTCTTC.

The chain combines TRBV4-2 with TRBJ2-1; weak D call: TRBD2 (5 bases). With 4 bases removed from V and 8 bases from J, the gap between germline ends came to 12 bases. The CDR3 has 13 amino acids. The V gene's germline CDR1 is LGHNA and CDR2 YNFKEQ. The CDR3 coding sequence is TGTGCCAGCAGCCGAGAAGGGCGGGATGAGCAGTTCTTC. Amino acids: CASSREGRDEQFF.

This rearrangement joins TRBV12-3 or TRBV12-4 to TRBJ2-5, with D possibly being TRBD1 (6 bases). The CDR3 contains 12 residues. With 6 bases removed from V and 5 bases from J, the gap between germline ends came to 10 bases. The CDR3 protein is CASRTGTETQYF. CDR3 in DNA: TGTGCCAGCAGAACAGGGACGGAGACCCAGTACTTC.

The chain uses TRBV28 and TRBJ2-2; tentatively, D is TRBD1 (6 bases). The CDR3 covers 12 residues. Germline-derived CDR1 and CDR2 are MDHEN and SYDVKM. Trimming left V 6 bases short and J 8 bases short, with 10 bases between. The CDR3 loop is CASSLDRGELFF. DNA for the CDR3: TGTGCCAGCAGCCTTGACAGGGGGGAGCTGTTTTTT.

The rearrangement uses TRBV28 and TRBJ2-1; 10 nucleotides line up with TRBD2. CDR3 length equals 14 residues. The germline V gene has CDR1 MDHEN and CDR2 SYDVKM. V lost 6 bases and J lost 11; bases outside the gene matches: 10. CDR3 DNA: TGTGCCAGCAGCTCAGCGGGAGGGGGGGTGAAGCAGTTCTTC. This translates into CASSSAGGGVKQFF.

The chain couples TRBV7-8 to TRBJ1-1, with a possible D match to TRBD1 (5 bases). Trimming removed 5 bases from V and 0 bases from J, with 10 bases in between. CDR3 length: 14 amino acids. CDR1 and CDR2 (germline): SGHVS, FQNEAQ. The CDR3, as DNA: TGTGCCAGCAGCCTCACAGGTATGAACACTGAAGCTTTCTTT. Its protein product is CASSLTGMNTEAFF. Supplemented by reference TRBV7-8 and TRBJ1-1, the full variable domain reads GAGVSQSPRYKVAKRGQDVALRCDPISGHVSLFWYQQALGQGPEFLTYFQNEAQLDKSGLPSDRFFAERPEGSVSTLKIQRTQQEDSAVYLCASSLTGMNTEAFFGQGTRLTVV.

The V and J genes are TRBV6-1 and TRBJ2-1; no reliable D call. Germline values: CDR1 MNHNS, CDR2 SASEGT. Trimming took 1 base from V and 0 from J, leaving 7 bases between them. The CDR3 has 15 amino acids. CDR3 bases: TGTGCCAGCAGTGAAGACTTAAGCTCCTACAATGAGCAGTTCTTC. It specifies CASSEDLSSYNEQFF.

The chain carries TRBV23-1 and TRBJ2-1, with TRBD2 identical over 10 bases. TRBV23-1 is an ORF, and what it does is uncertain. The CDR3 extends over 16 amino acids. V trimming: 4 bases; J trimming: 5 bases; junction bases outside the gene matches: 8. CDR3 region: CASSRSGRISNNEQFF. The CDR3 bases are TGCGCCAGCAGTCGTAGCGGGAGGATCAGCAACAATGAGCAGTTCTTC.

The chain has TRBV18 and TRBJ2-5; D is ambiguous. V lost 3 bases and J 2 bases, leaving 10 bases between the germline ends. CDR3 length: 14 amino acids. The germline CDR1 and CDR2 sequences are KGHSH and LQKENI. The CDR3 spells CASSPGVQQETQYF. The DNA for the CDR3 is TGTGCCAGCTCACCCGGAGTGCAACAAGAGACCCAGTACTTC.

The chain uses TRBV4-1 and TRBJ2-3; tentatively, D is TRBD2 (5 bases). The CDR3 sequence is 17 residues long. Trimming cost V 4 bases and J 3 bases, with 20 bases left between them. Germline lookup yields CDR1 MGHRA and CDR2 YSYEKL. The CDR3 spells CASSLRPAAVTTDTQYF. The DNA for the CDR3 is TGCGCCAGCAGCCTACGACCGGCAGCGGTAACAACAGATACGCAGTATTTT.

The chain uses TRBV11-2 and TRBJ2-1, with D possibly TRBD2 on 6 matching bases. Germline V lookup: CDR1 SGHAT, CDR2 FQNNGV. This CDR3 has 17 residues. V was clipped by 5 bases and J by 0 bases, with 17 bases between them. Here the CDR3 DNA reads TGTGCCAGCAGCCCTAGGCGGGACCGAAGCTCCTACAATGAGCAGTTCTTC. Its translation: CASSPRRDRSSYNEQFF.

The chain joins TRBV27 to TRBJ2-7, with 8 bases fitting TRBD1. V shed 5 bases, J shed 4 bases, and the junction held 13 bases outside the gene matches. Germline lookup yields CDR1 MNHEY and CDR2 SMNVEV (reference sequence). This CDR3 has 16 residues. CDR3 residues: CASSPSVGQEGYEQYF. DNA for the CDR3: TGTGCCAGCAGTCCCTCTGTGGGACAGGAGGGATACGAGCAGTACTTC.

This rearrangement joins TRBV28 to TRBJ2-7, with TRBD2 identical over 16 bases. Germline V lookup: CDR1 MDHEN, CDR2 SYDVKM. V shed 6 bases and J 2 bases; nucleotides not matched to a gene: 7. This CDR3 region has 17 residues. The chain's CDR3 is CASRGGTSGRAPYEQYF. As DNA, the CDR3 is TGTGCCAGCAGGGGAGGGACTAGCGGGAGGGCCCCCTACGAGCAGTACTTC.

This chain joins TRBV7-9 and TRBJ2-5; TRBD2 matches 7 bases. The junction had 1 base not matched to a gene; V was cut back by 1 base and J by 2 bases. The germline V gene has CDR1 SEHNR and CDR2 FQNEAQ (reference sequence). The CDR3 loop spans 14 amino acids. CDR3 sequence: CASSLEREQETQYF. DNA of the CDR3: TGTGCCAGCAGCTTAGAGCGGGAACAAGAGACCCAGTACTTC.

This chain joins TRBV7-9 and TRBJ1-1; possible D gene TRBD1, 6 bases. V dropped 5 bases and J dropped 7 bases, with 11 bases sitting between them. Germline V gene data show CDR1 as SEHNR and CDR2 as FQNEAQ (reference sequence). This CDR3 has 12 amino acids. The CDR3 sequence: CASSHSQGEAFF. In nucleotides, the CDR3 is TGTGCCAGCAGCCACTCACAGGGTGAAGCTTTCTTT.

The genes are TRBV4-1 and TRBJ1-1; 8 bases are shared with TRBD1. Looked up from germline, CDR1 is MGHRA and CDR2 is YSYEKL. The CDR3 totals 15 residues. The V segment lost 1 base and the J segment 1 base; nucleotides outside the gene matches: 2. CDR3 DNA sequence: TGCGCCAGCAGCCAAGTGGACAGGGAGAACACTGAAGCTTTCTTT. It translates to CASSQVDRENTEAFF.

The table lists this clone with a few counts. J is TRBJ2-5 and V is TRBV4-1; tentatively, D is TRBD2 (6 bases). Per the germline V gene, CDR1 is MGHRA and CDR2 is YSYEKL. This CDR3 has 13 amino acids. The V end was cut by 0 bases, the J end by 5 bases, with 7 bases between. CDR3 region: CASSQDRGETQYF. Written as DNA, the CDR3 is TGCGCCAGCAGCCAAGATCGGGGGGAGACCCAGTACTTC.

The chain employs TRBV18 and TRBJ2-1, with 7 bases identical to TRBD2. The CDR3 is made up of 14 amino acids. The germline gives CDR1 KGHSH, CDR2 LQKENI. The ends lost 1 base at V and 12 bases at J; junction bases unmatched: 9. The CDR3, as DNA: TGTGCCAGCTCACCACGCGCACCCCGGGAGGTGCAGTTCTTC. Protein product: CASSPRAPREVQFF.

This rearrangement joins TRBV28 to TRBJ1-1; TRBD1 matches at 8 bases. The CDR3 consists of 13 residues. V lost 6 bases and J lost 11; bases outside the gene matches: 11. Germline CDR1 reads MDHEN; CDR2 reads SYDVKM. This chain's CDR3 is CASSVEWTGWAFF. The CDR3 coding sequence is TGTGCCAGCAGCGTCGAATGGACAGGGTGGGCTTTCTTT.

This clone has only a few counts. The gene calls are TRBV6-5 and TRBJ1-6, with 7 positions matching TRBD1. V shed 0 bases and J 9 bases; nucleotides not matched to a gene: 8. Germline loops: CDR1 MNHEY, CDR2 SVGAGI. This CDR3 has 16 amino acids. Written as DNA, the CDR3 is TGTGCCAGCAGTTACTCACAAGGGGGCGGCGGTTCACCCCTCCACTTT. Its translation: CASSYSQGGGGSPLHF.

The chain carries TRBV5-1 and TRBJ2-1; TRBD2 matches 11 bases. The CDR3 has 14 amino acids. V shed 7 bases, J shed 9 bases, and the junction held 9 bases outside the gene matches. Germline loops: CDR1 SGHRS, CDR2 YFSETQ. CDR3 amino acids: CASGTSGSSGEQFF. The CDR3 nucleotides are TGCGCCAGCGGTACTAGCGGGAGTTCTGGTGAGCAGTTCTTC.

This rearrangement joins TRBV19 to TRBJ1-1; the match to TRBD1 covers 11 bases. Losses at the gene ends were 7 bases for V and 0 bases for J; bases not matched to a gene: 4. Germline lookup yields CDR1 LNHDA and CDR2 SQIVND (reference sequence). This CDR3 is built from 15 residues. The CDR3 sequence: CASKVDRGLNTEAFF. The CDR3 DNA sequence: TGTGCCAGTAAGGTGGACAGGGGGCTGAACACTGAAGCTTTCTTT.

This chain connects TRBV9 to TRBJ2-3; TRBD2 is a possible D gene (5 bases). Between the trimmed V and J ends, which lost 0 bases and 5 bases, there was a span of 13 bases. Germline CDR1 reads SGDLS; CDR2 reads YYNGEE. The CDR3 is 15 amino acids. The CDR3 region is CASSVAPRVGDTQYF. CDR3 DNA: TGTGCCAGCAGCGTAGCTCCGAGGGTGGGAGATACGCAGTATTTT.

The chain joins TRBV5-6 to TRBJ1-4, with D tentatively TRBD1 (5 bases). There are 13 residues in the CDR3. The V gene lost 0 bases and the J gene lost 8 bases, with 8 bases spanning the gap. Per the germline V gene, CDR1 is SGHDT and CDR2 is YYEEEE. The CDR3 nucleotides read TGTGCCAGCAGCTTGGGGGCAGGGGAAAAACTGTTTTTT. Protein: CASSLGAGEKLFF.

This chain connects TRBV3-1 (or the pseudogene TRBV3-2) to TRBJ1-5, with TRBD1 identical over 8 bases. This CDR3 is 17 amino acids long. Trimming removed 4 bases from V and 3 bases from J; junction bases left unmatched: 11. Germline-derived CDR1 and CDR2 are LGHDT and YNNKEL (reference sequence). Here the CDR3 DNA reads TGTGCCAGCAGCCCTCAATCGGCAGGGGGCCACAATCAGCCCCAGCATTTT. As protein: CASSPQSAGGHNQPQHF.

V gene TRBV12-3 or TRBV12-4 combines with J gene TRBJ1-2, with D hard to call. Between the trimmed V and J ends, which lost 1 base and 7 bases, there was a span of 4 bases. CDR3 length: 11 residues. Here the CDR3 reads CASSLGGGYTF. The CDR3 DNA sequence: TGTGCCAGCAGTTTAGGAGGTGGCTACACCTTC.

The J gene is TRBJ1-1, the V gene TRBV6-5; 10 bases align to TRBD1. The trim removed 7 bases at V and 4 bases at J, leaving 6 bases unmatched. The CDR3 contains 14 residues. CDR1 is MNHEY and CDR2 is SVGAGI in the germline V gene. CDR3 in DNA: TGTGCCAGCATAACTCGGACAGGGGGCACTGAAGCTTTCTTT. Encoded protein: CASITRTGGTEAFF.